Listed here are 15 T cell receptor beta chains from one sample, sequenced in a study of T-cell memory formation after mild COVID-19. Via MiXCR, TCRdb re-called the 5' RACE reads, giving one row per CDR3 protein. The sample has roughly 450,000 distinct CDR3 sequences, 18% seen once. Sequenced material: PBMCs or a T cell subset sorted from them (not recorded which). The receptor source for this set is an adult woman who had mild COVID-19 (a few samples of this study predate the infection). Cell type and time point are not known.

J is TRBJ1-1 and V is TRBV12-3 or TRBV12-4; maybe TRBD1 (5 bases). V lost 3 bases and J lost 0, with 8 bases in between. CDR3 length equals 14 residues. In DNA, the CDR3 is TGTGCCAGCAGTTTTCAGGGTATGAACACTGAAGCTTTCTTT. Protein sequence: CASSFQGMNTEAFF.

This clonotype has just a few counts. V and J are TRBV7-6 and TRBJ2-6, with D tentatively TRBD1 or TRBD2 (5 bases each). This CDR3 comprises 15 residues. Looked up from germline, CDR1 is SGHVS and CDR2 is FNYEAQ. Trimming pared 2 bases from V and 4 bases from J, leaving 9 bases between. Written as DNA, the CDR3 is TGTGCCAGCAGCTTAACGGGGCTAGGGGCCAACGTCCTGACTTTC. Protein sequence: CASSLTGLGANVLTF. The complete variable domain, with remaining parts taken from reference TRBV7-6 and TRBJ2-6, reads GAGVSQSPRYKVTKRGQDVALRCDPISGHVSLYWYRQALGQGPEFLTYFNYEAQQDKSGLPNDRFSAERPEGSISTLTIQRTEQRDSAMYRCASSLTGLGANVLTFGAGSRLTVL.

CDR3 coding DNA: TGTGCCAGCAGCCAAGGACCCTCCGGTAGAAACATTCAGTACTTC. It specifies CASSQGPSGRNIQYF. V is TRBV3-1 and J is TRBJ2-4; D ambiguous. Trimming shortened V by 1 base and J by 6 bases, and 13 bases separated the two germline ends. The CDR3 covers 15 residues. Germline loops: CDR1 LGHDT, CDR2 YNNKEL (reference sequence).

The CDR3 DNA reads TGCGCCAGCAGCCAAGATCGAGGGACTAGCAGCCCTAGCACAGATACGCAGTATTTT. Its protein product is CASSQDRGTSSPSTDTQYF. The rearrangement joins TRBV4-1 to TRBJ2-3; 9 bases align to TRBD2. The CDR3 runs to 19 residues. Germline CDR1 reads MGHRA; CDR2 reads YSYEKL. V lost 0 bases to trimming and J lost 0 bases; unmatched junction nucleotides: 10.

The rearrangement joins TRBV11-2 to TRBJ2-7; D perhaps matches TRBD1 (5 bases). Trimming removed 1 base at V and 7 bases at J, with 8 bases between. Germline CDR1 is SGHAT and CDR2 is FQNNGV. The length of the CDR3 is 12 residues. CDR3 residues: CASSLAGWEQYF. CDR3 nucleotide sequence: TGTGCCAGCAGCTTAGCAGGGTGGGAGCAGTACTTC.

This sequence joins TRBV21-1 and TRBJ2-7; TRBD1, the table's D call, lacks a check against the DNA. TRBV21-1 is termed a pseudogene. The CDR3 length is 17 residues. The DNA for the CDR3 is TGTGCCAGCAGCAAAGCTCGAGGGACAGGGGGCCTTTACGAGCAGTACTTC. This gives the protein CASSKARGTGGLYEQYF.

This clonotype was detected ten times or more. This rearrangement joins TRBV24-1 to TRBJ2-5, with 7 bases lining up with TRBD2. CDR1 KGHDR and CDR2 SFDVKD come from the germline V gene. V was pared by 6 bases and J by 2 bases, with 2 bases of the junction left unmatched. This CDR3 is built from 13 residues. CDR3 loop: CATSTSEQETQYF. DNA for the CDR3: TGTGCCACCAGTACTAGCGAACAAGAGACCCAGTACTTC.

The chain couples TRBV5-1 to TRBJ2-5; D remains ambiguous. The CDR3 totals 13 residues. V was shortened by 4 bases and J by 1 base, with 8 bases between the two germline ends. Looked up from germline, CDR1 is SGHRS and CDR2 is YFSETQ. For the CDR3, the DNA is TGCGCCAGCAGCACCCTATCCCAAGAGACCCAGTACTTC. Protein sequence: CASSTLSQETQYF.

The gene calls are TRBV11-3 and TRBJ2-3; 8 bases match TRBD1. J lost 5 bases, V lost 1 base, and 5 bases had no gene match. The CDR3 runs 15 residues. Germline CDR1 reads SGHNT; CDR2 reads YENEEA. The CDR3, as DNA: TGTGCCAGCAGCTTAGGGACAGGGTTTGAAGATACGCAGTATTTT. It yields the protein CASSLGTGFEDTQYF. Full variable domain (missing parts from reference TRBV11-3 and TRBJ2-3): EAGVVQSPRYKIIEKKQPVAFWCNPISGHNTLYWYLQNLGQGPELLIRYENEEAVDDSQLPKDRFSAERLKGVDSTLKIQPAELGDSAVYLCASSLGTGFEDTQYFGPGTRLTVL.

The sample holds a few counts of this clonotype. The chain employs TRBV19 and TRBJ1-2; TRBD1 aligns across 9 bases. Germline-derived CDR1 and CDR2 are LNHDA and SQIVND (reference sequence). The CDR3 runs 17 residues. Unmatched junction bases numbered 14, after V lost 5 bases and J lost 4 bases. CDR3 coding DNA: TGTGCCAGTAGTTTAAAACCCACGGGACAGGGAGGCTATGGCTACACCTTC. Its translation: CASSLKPTGQGGYGYTF. Drawing the rest from reference TRBV19 and TRBJ1-2, the complete variable domain is DGGITQSPKYLFRKEGQNVTLSCEQNLNHDAMYWYRQDPGQGLRLIYYSQIVNDFQKGDIAEGYSVSREKKESFPLTVTSAQKNPTAFYLCASSLKPTGQGGYGYTFGSGTRLTVV.

This clonotype was seen a few times. This chain links TRBV24-1 with TRBJ2-2; D not resolved. CDR3 length: 13 residues. Germline V gene data show CDR1 as KGHDR and CDR2 as SFDVKD. Trimming pared 6 bases from V and 1 base from J, leaving 5 bases between. The CDR3 here is CATSSGNTGELFF. The CDR3 DNA is TGTGCCACCAGTTCGGGGAACACCGGGGAGCTGTTTTTT.

The J gene is TRBJ2-1, the V gene TRBV5-1; TRBD2 aligns across 8 bases. Losses at the gene ends were 0 bases for V and 0 bases for J; bases not matched to a gene: 14. Germline assignment: CDR1 SGHRS and CDR2 YFSETQ. The CDR3 covers 20 residues. This CDR3 reads CASSLVVSGALISSYNEQFF. The CDR3 region has the DNA TGCGCCAGCAGCTTGGTAGTTAGCGGGGCCTTAATCAGCTCCTACAATGAGCAGTTCTTC.

There are a few counts of this clonotype. This chain uses TRBV6-5 with TRBJ1-2, with a possible D match to TRBD1 (6 bases). The V end was cut by 0 bases, the J end by 8 bases, with 16 bases between. Germline lookup yields CDR1 MNHEY and CDR2 SVGAGI. The length of the CDR3 is 15 residues. The CDR3 DNA sequence: TGTGCCAGCAGTTACTCGATTCGGCAGGGGAACGGCTACACCTTC. As protein: CASSYSIRQGNGYTF.

There are a few counts of this clonotype. The CDR3 nucleotides are TGTGCCAGCGGGAGAAGTGCAACTAATGAAAAACTGTTTTTT. Amino acids: CASGRSATNEKLFF. This chain uses TRBV6-2 or TRBV6-3 with TRBJ1-4; D uncertain. Germline CDR1 MNHEY, CDR2 SVGEGT. Trimming shortened V by 8 bases and J by 0 bases, and 10 bases separated the two germline ends. The length of the CDR3 is 14 residues.

V and J are TRBV24-1 and TRBJ2-1, with TRBD1 identical over 7 bases. The J segment lost 2 bases and the V segment lost 0 bases, leaving 15 bases of the junction unmatched. The CDR3 is 20 residues long. CDR1 and CDR2 (germline): KGHDR, SFDVKD. The CDR3 DNA reads TGTGCCACCAGTGATTTGCTAGGCCAGGGGGAAGTAGCTACCTACAATGAGCAGTTCTTC. Amino acids: CATSDLLGQGEVATYNEQFF.